By share, the clone carrying this T cell receptor beta chain counts as medium-sized. Its antigen is undetermined. The data were obtained in a study of T cell repertoires in cytomegalovirus infection. Study-level background: Public TCR beta signatures were indicative of both CMV infection and a matching HLA type. General study findings and limits: Dominating the ex vivo response were TCR beta clonotypes that were CMV-specific and HLA-C-restricted. Cumulative public TCR beta family frequency identified CMV carriers with the relevant HLA.

This CDR3 contains 16 residues. CDR1 is SGHTA and CDR2 is FQGNSA in the germline V gene. The V and J ends lost 1 base and 0 bases respectively, with 12 bases between them. In TCRdb, the reads were re-called with MiXCR into one record per CDR3 protein. The sample shows about 300,000 distinct CDR3 sequences, approximately 8.9% of them seen only once. The source is a human donor in good health (CMV status not recorded). Some clones in this sample may be carry-over from other donors' samples. The chain joins TRBV7-2 to TRBJ1-1; possibly TRBD1 for D (5 bases). Sequenced sample: PBMCs. In DNA, the CDR3 is TGTGCCAGCAGCTTAGTGGGGGGGGGAATGAACACTGAAGCTTTCTTT. Translation: CASSLVGGGMNTEAFF.